This T cell receptor (beta chain) was obtained from a study of T cell responses to AZD1222 COVID-19 vaccine. As for this clone: The antigen is undetermined.

Germline V gives CDR1 SGDLS, CDR2 YYNGEE. This CDR3 contains 16 residues. V dropped 4 bases and J dropped 4 bases, with 18 bases sitting between them. Notes on the study in general: Scientists sampled the repertoires only once the peak T cell response had passed. The donor group comprised mostly white British people and more females; the analysis possibly underestimated clonal diversity.

The study pooled second doses at about 4 or about 12 weeks. The repertoire was sequenced with immunoSEQ multiplex PCR; TCRdb's copy has only in-frame clones and lacks some. The repertoire consists of roughly 84,000 clones, with approximately 83% occurring once and the leading ten covering 9.5% to 13%. The material sequenced was peripheral blood, taken 28 days after the second AZD1222 dose. This TCR derives from an adult who received the AZD1222 COVID-19 vaccine. The genes are TRBV9 and TRBJ2-1; D may correspond to TRBD1 or TRBD2 (5 bases each). CDR3 amino acids: CASSPTGRTNYNEQFF. The CDR3 DNA is TGTGCCAGCAGCCCCACGGGACGTACGAATTACAATGAGCAGTTCTTC.